The 7 T cell receptor beta chains presented below share a single source sample, sequenced in a study of T-cell memory formation after mild COVID-19. TCRdb called the 5' RACE reads again in MiXCR, with one record for every CDR3 protein. The sample includes 450,000 or so distinct CDR3 sequences, approximately 23% of them seen just once. Input material: PBMCs or a T cell subset sorted from them (not recorded which). Receptors were obtained from an adult woman who had mild COVID-19 (a few samples of this study predate the infection). Cell type and time point are not known.

This clonotype appeared a few times. This chain uses TRBV7-9 with TRBJ1-2; D gene ambiguous. This CDR3 contains 15 residues. Germline lookup yields CDR1 SEHNR and CDR2 FQNEAQ (reference sequence). The V gene lost 0 bases and the J gene lost 3 bases, with 11 bases spanning the gap. Written as DNA, the CDR3 is TGTGCCAGCAGCTTAGCCCAAGCCCAATACTATGGCTACACCTTC. Its translation is CASSLAQAQYYGYTF.

This clonotype was detected only a few times. The chain joins TRBV7-6 to TRBJ1-1; D is possibly TRBD1 (6 bases). V was pared by 0 bases and J by 8 bases, with 16 bases between. Looked up from germline, CDR1 is SGHVS and CDR2 is FNYEAQ. This CDR3 comprises 15 residues. CDR3 nucleotides: TGTGCCAGCAGCTTAGCTAGGCAGGGGTATCCCGAAGCTTTCTTT. Translating gives CASSLARQGYPEAFF.

The J gene is TRBJ1-2, the V gene TRBV29-1, with unresolved D. The length of the CDR3 is 14 residues. Trimming pared 3 bases from V and 0 bases from J, leaving 11 bases between. In germline, CDR1 is SQVTM, CDR2 ANQGSEA. The CDR3, as DNA: TGCAGCGTTGAGTCCCACGGCGCTAACTATGGCTACACCTTC. Protein: CSVESHGANYGYTF.

The chain joins TRBV24-1 to TRBJ2-1, with TRBD2 identical over 10 bases. CDR1 KGHDR and CDR2 SFDVKD come from the germline V gene. The CDR3 runs to 13 residues. V lost 4 bases and J lost 10; bases outside the gene matches: 3. CDR3 region: CATSEGLADEQFF. CDR3 coding DNA: TGTGCCACCAGTGAAGGACTAGCGGACGAGCAGTTCTTC.

This clonotype has a handful of counts. This chain joins TRBV2 and TRBJ2-6; tentative D call: TRBD2 (5 bases). CDR3 length equals 17 residues. V was pared by 2 bases and J by 6 bases, with 17 bases between. Germline loops: CDR1 SNHLY, CDR2 FYNNEI. CDR3 sequence (DNA): TGTGCCAGCAGTGAACGGGAACCCTTCGTTAAGGCCAACGTCCTGACTTTC. It specifies CASSEREPFVKANVLTF.

This chain joins TRBV5-1 and TRBJ2-5, with a weak D call TRBD2 (6 bases). Per germline, CDR1 SGHRS and CDR2 YFSETQ. V lost 0 bases, J lost 4 bases, and 10 bases lay in between. The CDR3 loop spans 14 amino acids. CDR3 residues: CASSLAAGTETQYF. The CDR3 DNA is TGCGCCAGCAGCTTGGCGGCGGGAACAGAGACCCAGTACTTC.

This rearrangement joins TRBV12-3 or TRBV12-4 to TRBJ2-1; D ambiguous. There are 11 residues in the CDR3. The germline V and J ends were trimmed by 6 bases and 12 bases, with 12 bases remaining between them. The CDR3 sequence: CASSLRARQFF. The CDR3 DNA reads as TGTGCCAGCAGCCTAAGGGCCCGGCAGTTCTTC.